The 11 T cell receptor beta chains below were found in one sample sequenced in a study of cytomegalovirus exposure and HLA in healthy donors. The PCR had 60 Vbeta and 13 Jbeta primers. Assay used: immunoSEQ multiplex PCR; TCRdb lists only in-frame clones, some missing. The repertoire holds approximately 180,000 clones, with around four fifths as singletons. Sequencing was carried out using PBMCs. The receptors derive from a woman in her fifties or sixties in good health and CMV-seropositive.

This chain connects TRBV4-1 to TRBJ2-1; weak D call: TRBD2 (5 bases). Between the trimmed V and J ends, which lost 5 bases and 5 bases, there was a span of 16 bases. This CDR3 is built from 15 residues. CDR1 and CDR2 from the germline V gene are MGHRA and YSYEKL. The CDR3 loop is CASSKVPILDNEQFF. The CDR3 nucleotides are TGCGCCAGCAGCAAGGTCCCTATACTAGACAATGAGCAGTTCTTC.

CDR3 residues: CASSDNRGTPLHF. CDR3 bases: TGTGCCAGCAGTGACAACAGGGGGACACCCCTCCACTTT. The V gene is TRBV25-1, the J gene TRBJ1-6; TRBD1 matches 8 bases. CDR1 and CDR2 (germline): MGHDK, SYGVNS. Trimming removed 3 bases from V and 11 bases from J; junction bases left unmatched: 3. The CDR3 length is 13 residues.

There are a few counts of this clone. This chain joins TRBV18 and TRBJ2-7; D unclear. The CDR3 sequence is 17 residues long. Trimming took 0 bases from V and 2 from J, leaving 17 bases between them. The germline V gene encodes CDR1 KGHSH and CDR2 LQKENI. For the CDR3, the DNA is TGTGCCAGCTCACCACCTAGTCACAGTGTCTTCACCTACGAGCAGTACTTC. Translation: CASSPPSHSVFTYEQYF.

Here the CDR3 reads CASSILRGGAEAFF. In DNA, the CDR3 is TGTGCCAGTAGTATACTCAGAGGGGGGGCTGAAGCTTTCTTT. V and J are TRBV19 and TRBJ1-1; tentatively, D is TRBD1 (6 bases). The CDR3 has 14 residues. The V end lost 2 bases, the J end lost 6 bases, and 13 bases lay between the germline ends. The germline V gene encodes CDR1 LNHDA and CDR2 SQIVND (reference sequence).

This clone was picked up a small number of times. This chain joins TRBV6-5 and TRBJ1-4; D unresolved. This CDR3 comprises 13 residues. V lost 3 bases and J 8 bases, leaving 10 bases between the germline ends. CDR1 is MNHEY and CDR2 is SVGAGI in the germline V gene. CDR3 amino acids: CASSYSRQEKLFF. In DNA form, the CDR3 reads TGTGCCAGCAGTTATAGTCGTCAAGAAAAACTGTTTTTT.

The chain joins TRBV6-5 to TRBJ2-2; the match to TRBD1 covers 7 bases. CDR3 length equals 16 residues. Unmatched junction bases numbered 10, after V lost 4 bases and J lost 5 bases. Germline V CDR1 and CDR2: MNHEY, SVGAGI. CDR3 nucleotides: TGTGCCAGCAGTTTGAGGGGACAGAGGGTAACCGGGGAGCTGTTTTTT. Its translation: CASSLRGQRVTGELFF.

CDR3 region: CASGPGQGATGYTF. The CDR3 DNA sequence: TGTGCCAGCGGACCGGGACAGGGGGCGACGGGCTACACCTTC. The rearrangement joins TRBV19 to TRBJ1-2, with 12 bases matching TRBD1. CDR3 length equals 14 residues. Germline V CDR1 and CDR2: LNHDA, SQIVND (reference sequence). J gave up 8 bases and V 9 bases, and 10 bases lay outside the gene matches.

V usage is TRBV27 and J usage is TRBJ1-2; 8 positions agree with TRBD1. V trimming: 2 bases; J trimming: 6 bases; junction bases outside the gene matches: 2. Germline V gene sequence: CDR1 MNHEY, CDR2 SMNVEV (reference sequence). The CDR3 is made up of 13 amino acids. CDR3 sequence reads: CASSLRTGNGYTF. In nucleotides, the CDR3 is TGTGCCAGCAGTTTAAGGACAGGGAATGGCTACACCTTC.

In DNA, the CDR3 is TGTGCCAGCAGCCAAGGCACGGGGCCCGGGAGACCCCAGCATTTT. Protein: CASSQGTGPGRPQHF. This chain uses TRBV4-2 with TRBJ1-5; weak D call: TRBD1 (5 bases). The V end was cut by 1 base, the J end by 10 bases, with 17 bases between. Germline CDR1 is LGHNA and CDR2 is YNFKEQ. This CDR3 is built from 15 residues.

The chain has TRBV7-9 and TRBJ1-4; D might be TRBD1 (5 bases). Germline CDR1 and CDR2: SEHNR and FQNEAQ (reference sequence). V shed 5 bases and J shed 7 bases, with 17 bases lying between them. This CDR3 region has 15 residues. CDR3 amino acids: CASSLTGDRGEKLFF. CDR3 nucleotides: TGTGCCAGCAGCCTTACAGGTGATAGAGGTGAAAAACTGTTTTTT.

The CDR3 spells CAISRGQGSSTGELFF. DNA of the CDR3: TGTGCCATCAGCCGGGGACAGGGTAGTAGCACCGGGGAGCTGTTTTTT. This chain links TRBV10-3 with TRBJ2-2, with 9 bases aligning to TRBD1. The CDR3 spans 16 residues. Per germline, CDR1 ENHRY and CDR2 SYGVKD. The J segment lost 4 bases and the V segment lost 6 bases, leaving 9 bases of the junction unmatched.